Below, one TCR beta chain is given with its context. Its antigen is not identified. The sample originates from a study of CXCR3-negative and CXCR3-positive naive CD8 T cells. Germline lookup yields CDR1 MNHNY and CDR2 SVGAGI (reference sequence). This CDR3 is built from 14 residues. It was by 5' RACE with UMI labels that the TRB cDNA libraries were prepared. Reanalyzing the 5' RACE reads, TCRdb keeps one entry per CDR3 protein, without DNA. The sample features roughly 120,000 distinct CDR3 sequences, with 0.5% to 0.75% in its top ten. Regarding the study as a whole: In CXCR3-positive naive cells, the TRB CDR3s were more hydrophobic than in CXCR3-negative naive cells. Researchers reported similar TRBV-TRBJ usage in naive CXCR3-negative and CXCR3-positive cells, though memory differed.

The clonotype comes from a human donor in good health. Some clones in this sample may be carry-over from other donors' samples. Input material: naive CXCR3+ CD8+ T cells from blood. The subset is: CD45RO-CCR7+CD27+CD95- naive CD8+ T cells expressing CXCR3 (TNR3+). J is TRBJ2-7 and V is TRBV6-6. Here the CDR3 reads CASSSMDGPYEQYF.